Listed here are 10 T cell receptor beta chains from one sample, sequenced in a study of T cells in Graves' hyperthyroidism and ophthalmopathy. TCR beta CDR3 sequences were amplified from RNA transcripts. TCR CDR3 underwent first-round RT-PCR with the HTBI primer set. MiXCR, run by TCRdb on the multiplex PCR reads, gives a single entry per CDR3 protein. This table has 600,000 to 850,000 distinct CDR3 sequences, approximately 18% appearing once. Material for sequencing was blood. Receptors were obtained from a woman aged 45 to 65 with Graves' hyperthyroidism that later progressed to Graves' ophthalmopathy.

This chain connects TRBV20-1 to TRBJ1-4, with a possible D match to TRBD1 (5 bases). Germline V gene data show CDR1 as DFQATT and CDR2 as SNEGSKA (reference sequence). This CDR3 has 13 residues. V lost 5 bases, J lost 3 bases, and 10 bases lay in between. This chain's CDR3 is CSALGESNEKLFF. CDR3 bases: TGCAGTGCTCTGGGGGAGTCTAATGAAAAACTGTTTTTT.

The chain couples TRBV3-1 to TRBJ1-5; D is ambiguous. The CDR3 extends over 15 amino acids. The germline CDR1 and CDR2 sequences are LGHDT and YNNKEL (reference sequence). The ends were cut back, 5 bases at V and 1 base at J, with 12 bases in the middle. The CDR3 coding sequence is TGTGCCAGCAGCAAGGTAGCGGGGAGCAATCAGCCCCAGCATTTT. Its protein is CASSKVAGSNQPQHF.

This clonotype was detected ten times or more. The CDR3 sequence is CASSLDNQETQYF. CDR3 nucleotides: TGTGCCAGCAGCTTGGACAACCAAGAGACCCAGTACTTC. The chain joins TRBV5-8 to TRBJ2-5; the D is unclear. Germline CDR1 reads SGHTS; CDR2 reads YDEGEE. V lost 0 bases to trimming and J lost 0 bases, with 3 bases between them. This CDR3 is 13 amino acids long.

This clonotype was counted only a few times. This sequence joins TRBV20-1 and TRBJ1-5; 9 bases are shared with TRBD1. This CDR3 has 14 amino acids. V shed 2 bases, J shed 4 bases, and the junction held 3 bases outside the gene matches. CDR1 is DFQATT and CDR2 is SNEGSKA in the germline V gene (reference sequence). The chain's CDR3 is CSARPGTGNQPQHF. CDR3 coding DNA: TGCAGTGCTAGACCCGGGACAGGGAATCAGCCCCAGCATTTT.

There are a few counts of this clonotype. The chain uses TRBV16 and TRBJ1-3; no clear D. V dropped 0 bases and J dropped 3 bases, with 6 bases sitting between them. The CDR3 is 14 residues long. CDR1 and CDR2 from the germline V gene are KGHSY and FQNENV. The CDR3 loop is CASSQSTGGNTIYF. The CDR3 DNA follows: TGTGCCAGCAGCCAATCAACCGGTGGAAACACCATATATTTT. The variable domain in full, completed from reference TRBV16 and TRBJ1-3, reads GEEVAQTPKHLVRGEGQKAKLYCAPIKGHSYVFWYQQVLKNEFKFLISFQNENVFDETGMPKERFSAKCLPNSPCSLEIQATKLEDSAVYFCASSQSTGGNTIYFGEGSWLTVV.

This clonotype was counted at least ten times. The V call is TRBV12-5, the J call TRBJ1-6; 7 positions agree with TRBD1. Looked up from germline, CDR1 is LGHNT and CDR2 is FRNRAP. The CDR3 extends over 15 amino acids. Unmatched junction bases numbered 11, after V lost 7 bases and J lost 8 bases. The CDR3 region has the DNA TGTGCTAGTGTCCTATCGACAGGGTGGGATTCACCCCTCCACTTT. Its protein product is CASVLSTGWDSPLHF.

Only one count was recorded for this clonotype. The rearrangement links TRBV11-2 to TRBJ2-1; D possibly uses TRBD1 or TRBD2 (5 bases each). Germline CDR1 and CDR2: SGHAT and FQNNGV. This CDR3 contains 16 residues. V was cut by 5 bases and J by 0 bases, with 14 bases left in between. The CDR3 loop reads CASSQEWGSSYNEQFF. CDR3 DNA: TGTGCCAGCAGCCAAGAATGGGGGAGCTCCTACAATGAGCAGTTCTTC.

This clonotype has just a few counts. The chain carries TRBV27 and TRBJ1-5; TRBD1 matches at 8 bases. Germline CDR1 MNHEY, CDR2 SMNVEV (reference sequence). This CDR3 is 16 amino acids long. V dropped 0 bases and J dropped 4; count of bases not matched to a gene: 5. CDR3 sequence (DNA): TGTGCCAGCAGTTTATCTGCAGGGGGCAAGAATCAGCCCCAGCATTTT. Protein product: CASSLSAGGKNQPQHF.

In this sample, this clonotype turned up many times. The V call is TRBV11-2, the J call TRBJ2-1; TRBD1 aligns across 8 bases. CDR3 length: 17 amino acids. Germline values: CDR1 SGHAT, CDR2 FQNNGV. Unmatched junction bases numbered 9, after V lost 0 bases and J lost 5 bases. The CDR3 coding sequence is TGTGCCAGCAGCTTAGACCGCAGGACAGGGAGAGACAATGAGCAGTTCTTC. It encodes CASSLDRRTGRDNEQFF.

This clonotype was seen ten or more times. V gene TRBV11-2 combines with J gene TRBJ2-4; D gene unclear. The V gene lost 7 bases and the J gene lost 11 bases, with 12 bases spanning the gap. There are 11 residues in the CDR3. CDR1 and CDR2 from the germline V gene are SGHAT and FQNNGV. The CDR3 is CASTQGVFQYF. CDR3 DNA: TGTGCCAGCACCCAAGGCGTCTTTCAGTACTTC.